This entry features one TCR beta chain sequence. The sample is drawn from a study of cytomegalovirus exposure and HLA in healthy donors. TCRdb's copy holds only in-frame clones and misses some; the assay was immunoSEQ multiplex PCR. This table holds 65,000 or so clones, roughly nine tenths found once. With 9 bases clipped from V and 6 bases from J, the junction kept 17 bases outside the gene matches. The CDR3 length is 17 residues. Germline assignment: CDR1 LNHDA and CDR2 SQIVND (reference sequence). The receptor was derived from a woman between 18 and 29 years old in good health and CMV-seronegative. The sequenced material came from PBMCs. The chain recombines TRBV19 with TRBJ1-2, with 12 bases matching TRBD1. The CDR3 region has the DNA TGTGCCAGACCCCATACGGGACAGGGGGCTTGTCAGGATGGCTACACCTTC. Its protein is CARPHTGQGACQDGYTF. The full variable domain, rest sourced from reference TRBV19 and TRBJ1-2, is DGGITQSPKYLFRKEGQNVTLSCEQNLNHDAMYWYRQDPGQGLRLIYYSQIVNDFQKGDIAEGYSVSREKKESFPLTVTSAQKNPTAFYLCARPHTGQGACQDGYTFGSGTRLTVV.